This TCR beta chain was sequenced for a study of cytomegalovirus exposure and HLA in healthy donors. Study results and caveats: Differences between HLA loci emerged in a later analysis of TCR association rates, with DRB1 most and HLA-C fewest. Altogether, some 170 TCR beta chains were recorded as cytomegalovirus-associated.

Notes on this clone: The target antigen is unknown.

Both 60 Vbeta primers and 13 Jbeta primers went into the PCR. The table came from immunoSEQ multiplex PCR; TCRdb's copy has only in-frame clones and leaves some out. The sample lists tens of thousands of clones; 70% to 80% were seen once. Sequencing used PBMCs. This TCR derives from a man between 25 and 39 years old in good health and CMV-seronegative.

In nucleotides, the CDR3 is TGTGCCAGCGAGGGGGAAACCTCCTTAAACACTGAAGCTTTCTTT. It yields the protein CASEGETSLNTEAFF. The chain is built from TRBV2 and TRBJ1-1; D might be TRBD1 (6 bases). Germline values: CDR1 SNHLY, CDR2 FYNNEI. The CDR3 length is 15 residues. Trimming stripped 8 bases from V and 2 bases from J, with 18 bases between.